This T cell receptor beta chain was sequenced in a study of OX40 agonist ivuxolimab in advanced cancers. Using immunoSEQ multiplex PCR, the repertoire was profiled, and TCRdb retains in-frame clones only, with some absent. The profile covers about 16,000 clones, with about 82% appearing a single time and 0.55% to 0.7% taken by the ten largest. A remark on this clone: The antigen remains undetermined.

This CDR3 is 13 amino acids long. Germline assignment: CDR1 LNHDA and CDR2 SQIVND (reference sequence). The V gene lost 1 base and the J gene lost 8 bases, with 10 bases spanning the gap. Points from the study as a whole: Among T cells, CD8+ cells averaged more expanded clones than CD4+ cells.

This clonotype was obtained from an adult with an advanced solid tumor such as melanoma, head and neck, liver or kidney cancer. The genes are TRBV19 and TRBJ2-3, with a weak D call TRBD1 (5 bases). The sequenced sample was CD4+ or CD8+ T cells sorted from blood, obtained in a trial of the OX40 agonist ivuxolimab. The CDR3 bases are TGTGCCAGTAGTATAGCACTAAGGGGTACGCAGTATTTT. It encodes CASSIALRGTQYF.